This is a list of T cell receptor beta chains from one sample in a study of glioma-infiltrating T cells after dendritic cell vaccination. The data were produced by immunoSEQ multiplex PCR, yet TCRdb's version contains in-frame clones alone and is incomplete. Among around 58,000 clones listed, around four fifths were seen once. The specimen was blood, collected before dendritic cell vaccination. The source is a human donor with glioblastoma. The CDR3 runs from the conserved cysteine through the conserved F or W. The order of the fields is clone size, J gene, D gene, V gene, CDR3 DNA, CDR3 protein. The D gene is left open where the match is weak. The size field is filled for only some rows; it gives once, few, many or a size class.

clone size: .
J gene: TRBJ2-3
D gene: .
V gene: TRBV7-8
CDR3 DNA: TGTGCCAGCAAGCAATCGCACACAGATACGCAGTATTTT
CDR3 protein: CASKQSHTDTQYF

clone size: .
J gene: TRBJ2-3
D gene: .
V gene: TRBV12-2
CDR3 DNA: TGTGCAAGTCGCTCCGGAGGGGGGACTAGCGGGGGGGCCACAGATACGCAGTATTTT
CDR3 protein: CASRSGGGTSGGATDTQYF

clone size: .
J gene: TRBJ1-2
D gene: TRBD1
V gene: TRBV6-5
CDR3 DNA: TGTGCCAGCAGTTTCCTGACAGGGTCCAACTATGGCTACACCTTC
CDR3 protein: CASSFLTGSNYGYTF

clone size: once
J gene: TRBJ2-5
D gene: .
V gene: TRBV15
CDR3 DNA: TGTGCCACCAGCCCATTTAGGGGGGAGACCCAGTACTTC
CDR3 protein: CATSPFRGETQYF

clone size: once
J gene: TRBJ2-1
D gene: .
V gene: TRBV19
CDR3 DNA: TGTGCCAGTAGTATTGGCAGTCTGAATGAGCAGTTCTTC
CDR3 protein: CASSIGSLNEQFF

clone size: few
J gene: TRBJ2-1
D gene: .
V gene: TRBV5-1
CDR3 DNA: TGCGCCAGCAGCTCATACTTAGGAGGGATCGGACACAATGAGCAGTTCTTC
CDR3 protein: CASSSYLGGIGHNEQFF

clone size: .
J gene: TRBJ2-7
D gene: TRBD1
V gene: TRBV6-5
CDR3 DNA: TGTGCCAGCAGTTACTTGAGGACAGGGGAGTACGAGCAGTACTTC
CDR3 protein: CASSYLRTGEYEQYF

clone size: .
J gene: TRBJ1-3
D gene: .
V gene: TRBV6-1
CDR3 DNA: TGTGCCAGCAGTGTTGGAGAGTCTGGAAACACCATATATTTT
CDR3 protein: CASSVGESGNTIYF

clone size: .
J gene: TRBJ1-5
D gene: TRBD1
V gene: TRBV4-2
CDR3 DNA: TGTGCCAGCAGCCAAGATATGACAGGGTATCAGCCCCAGCATTTT
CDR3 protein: CASSQDMTGYQPQHF

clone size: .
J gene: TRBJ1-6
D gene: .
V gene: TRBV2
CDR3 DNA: TGTGCCAGCCGTAGGGGAAACGATTCACCCCTCCACTTT
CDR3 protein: CASRRGNDSPLHF

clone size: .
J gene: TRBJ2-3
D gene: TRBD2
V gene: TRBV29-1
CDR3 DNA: TGCAGCGTTGAATCATCGGGAGGAGATACGCAGTATTTT
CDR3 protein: CSVESSGGDTQYF

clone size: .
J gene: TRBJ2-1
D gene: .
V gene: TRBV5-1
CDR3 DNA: TGCGCCAGCAGCTCCCCGGGGGTAGGGACAGAGAATCGTGCAGTATACAATGAGCAGTTCTTC
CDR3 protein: CASSSPGVGTENRAVYNEQFF

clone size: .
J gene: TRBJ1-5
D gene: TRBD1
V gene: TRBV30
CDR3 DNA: TGTGCCTGGAGTTCAGGGGGAGGAAAGCCCCAGCATTTT
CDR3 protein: CAWSSGGGKPQHF

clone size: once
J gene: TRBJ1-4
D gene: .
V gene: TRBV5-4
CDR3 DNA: TGTGCCAGCAGCAACAGCGGGCCTAATGAAAAACTGTTTTTT
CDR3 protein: CASSNSGPNEKLFF

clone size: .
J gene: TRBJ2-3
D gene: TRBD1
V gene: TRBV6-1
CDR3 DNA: TGTGCCACCGAGGGGGCATGGGATACGCAGTATTTT
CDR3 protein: CATEGAWDTQYF

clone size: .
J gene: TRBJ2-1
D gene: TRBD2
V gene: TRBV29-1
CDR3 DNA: TGCAGCGTTGGATTGCGGGGGAGTAATGAGCAGTTCTTC
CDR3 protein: CSVGLRGSNEQFF

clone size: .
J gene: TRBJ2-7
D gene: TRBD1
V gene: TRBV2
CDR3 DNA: TGTGCCAGCAAGCGGACAGGGCTAAACGAGCAGTACTTC
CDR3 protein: CASKRTGLNEQYF

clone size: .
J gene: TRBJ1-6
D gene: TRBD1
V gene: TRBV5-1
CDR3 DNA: TGCGCCAGCAGCCCGGGACAGAATAATTCACCCCTCCACTTT
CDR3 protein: CASSPGQNNSPLHF

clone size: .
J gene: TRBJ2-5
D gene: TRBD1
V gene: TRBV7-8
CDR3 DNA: TGTGCCAGCAGCTCAGAGGGCAGGGGGAAGAACCAGTACTTC
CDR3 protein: CASSSEGRGKNQYF

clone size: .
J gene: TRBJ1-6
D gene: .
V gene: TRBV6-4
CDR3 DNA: TGTGCCAGCAGTGACTTGGGCAGGGGTGATTCACCCCTCCACTTT
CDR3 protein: CASSDLGRGDSPLHF

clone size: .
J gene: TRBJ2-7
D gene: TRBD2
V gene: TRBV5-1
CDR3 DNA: TGCGCCAGCAGTGTCCTGGGACTAGAAATTTACGAGCAGTACTTC
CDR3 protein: CASSVLGLEIYEQYF

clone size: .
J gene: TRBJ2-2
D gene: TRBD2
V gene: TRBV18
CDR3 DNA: TGTGCCAGCTCACTAAAGCGGGATGGCGGGGAGCTGTTTTTT
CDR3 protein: CASSLKRDGGELFF

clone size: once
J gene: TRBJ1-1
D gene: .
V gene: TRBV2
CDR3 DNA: TGTGCCAGCAGTGACGGCAGCGAAAACACTGAAGCTTTCTTT
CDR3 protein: CASSDGSENTEAFF

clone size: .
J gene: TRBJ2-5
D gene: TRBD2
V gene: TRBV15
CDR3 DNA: TGTGCCACCTGCACGGGGCTAGCGGGGGGTCAAGAGACCCAGTACTTC
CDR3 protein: CATCTGLAGGQETQYF

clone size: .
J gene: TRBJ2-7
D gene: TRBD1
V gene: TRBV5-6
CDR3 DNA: TGTGCCAGCAGCTGGACAGGGCCCCCCTACGAGCAGTACTTC
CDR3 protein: CASSWTGPPYEQYF

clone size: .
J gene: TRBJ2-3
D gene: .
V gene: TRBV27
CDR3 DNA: TGTGCCAGCAGTTTTATACTGAGGGGGTTACGTCACCCCTCCACTAGCACAGATACGCAGTATTTT
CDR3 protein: CASSFILRGLRHPSTSTDTQYF

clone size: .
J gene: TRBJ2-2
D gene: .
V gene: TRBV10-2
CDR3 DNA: TGCGCCAGCATCGGTGAGCGGTTCACCGGGGAGCTGTTTTTT
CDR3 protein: CASIGERFTGELFF

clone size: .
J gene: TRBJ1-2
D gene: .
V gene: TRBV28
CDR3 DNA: TGTGCCAGCAGTTTATCCCAGGGGTTCCATGGCTACACCTTC
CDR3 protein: CASSLSQGFHGYTF

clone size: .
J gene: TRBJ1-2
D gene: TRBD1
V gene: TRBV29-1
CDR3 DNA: TGCAGCGTCACTCCGGGACAGAGGAGCGGCTACACCTTC
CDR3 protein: CSVTPGQRSGYTF

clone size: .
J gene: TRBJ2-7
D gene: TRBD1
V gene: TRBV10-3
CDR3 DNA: TGTGCCACCGCTACCGGACAGGGGGCCTACGAGCAGTACTTC
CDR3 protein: CATATGQGAYEQYF

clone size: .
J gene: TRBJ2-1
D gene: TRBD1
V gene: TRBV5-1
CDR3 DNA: TGCGCCAGCAGCTTGGAGGGACAGAACTCCTACAATGAGCAGTTCTTC
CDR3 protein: CASSLEGQNSYNEQFF

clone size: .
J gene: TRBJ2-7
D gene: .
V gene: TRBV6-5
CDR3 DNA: TGTGCCAGCAGTTACTCTTTCCGCGGCGAGCAGTACTTC
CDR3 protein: CASSYSFRGEQYF

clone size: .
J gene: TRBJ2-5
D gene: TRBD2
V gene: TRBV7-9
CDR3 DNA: TGTGCCAGCAGCAACCGGACTAGCGGGGGTCCTGAGACCCAGTACTTC
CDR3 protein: CASSNRTSGGPETQYF

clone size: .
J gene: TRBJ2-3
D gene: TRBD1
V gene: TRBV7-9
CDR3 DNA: TGTGCCAGCAGCTTAGACTGGGACAGGAACACAGATACGCAGTATTTT
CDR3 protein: CASSLDWDRNTDTQYF

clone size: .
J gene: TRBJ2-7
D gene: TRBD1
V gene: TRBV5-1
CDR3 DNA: TGCGCCAGCAGCGCCGGGACAGGGTACTACGAGCAGTACTTC
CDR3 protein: CASSAGTGYYEQYF

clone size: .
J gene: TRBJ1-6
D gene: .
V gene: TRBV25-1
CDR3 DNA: TGTGCCAGCAGTGGGGCCGCATATAATTCACCCCTCCACTTT
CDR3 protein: CASSGAAYNSPLHF

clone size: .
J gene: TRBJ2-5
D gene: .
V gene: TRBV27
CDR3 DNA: TGTGCCAGCAGTACTAACAGGGTCCAAGAGACCCAGTACTTC
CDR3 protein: CASSTNRVQETQYF

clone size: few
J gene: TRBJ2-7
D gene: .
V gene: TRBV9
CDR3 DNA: TGTGCCAGCCGCGGGGACACGGGTCCGGGCGAGCAGTACTTC
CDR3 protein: CASRGDTGPGEQYF